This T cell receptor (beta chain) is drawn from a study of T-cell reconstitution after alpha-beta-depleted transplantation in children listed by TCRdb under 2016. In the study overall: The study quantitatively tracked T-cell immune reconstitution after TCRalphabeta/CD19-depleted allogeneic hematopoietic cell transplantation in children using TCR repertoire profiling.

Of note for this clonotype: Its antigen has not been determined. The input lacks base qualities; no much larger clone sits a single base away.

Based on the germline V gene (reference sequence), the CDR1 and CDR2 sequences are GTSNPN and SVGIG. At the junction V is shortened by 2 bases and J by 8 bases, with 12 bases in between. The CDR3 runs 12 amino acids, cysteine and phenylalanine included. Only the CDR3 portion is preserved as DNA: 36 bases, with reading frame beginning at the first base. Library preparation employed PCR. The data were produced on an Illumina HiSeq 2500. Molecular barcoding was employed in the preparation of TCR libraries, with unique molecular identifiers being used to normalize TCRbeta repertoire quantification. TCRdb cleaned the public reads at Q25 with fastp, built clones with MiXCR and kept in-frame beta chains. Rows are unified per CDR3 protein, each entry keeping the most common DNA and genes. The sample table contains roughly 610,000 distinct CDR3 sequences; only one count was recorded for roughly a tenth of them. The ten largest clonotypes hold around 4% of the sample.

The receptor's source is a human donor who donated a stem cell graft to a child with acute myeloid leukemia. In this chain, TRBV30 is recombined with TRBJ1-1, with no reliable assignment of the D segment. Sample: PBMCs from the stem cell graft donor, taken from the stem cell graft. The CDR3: CAWSLGFNEAFF. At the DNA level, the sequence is TGTGCCTGGAGTTTAGGGTTTAACGAAGCTTTCTTT.